The present T cell receptor (beta chain) was sequenced within a study of blood T cell repertoires in COVID-19. The overall study: Collection of acute and convalescent COVID-19 samples took place in the United States, Italy and Spain. From T cells, B-cell-depleted T cells, or PBMCs came the material, which was cDNA or gDNA.

The assay was immunoSEQ multiplex PCR, and TCRdb's table has in-frame clones only and misses some. The repertoire holds 90,000 to 110,000 clones, 84% seen once, with 7% to 9.5% in the top ten. CDR3 length: 15 residues. CDR1 LNHDA and CDR2 SQIVND come from the germline V gene (reference sequence). With 6 bases clipped from V and 7 bases from J, the junction kept 10 bases outside the gene matches. This sequence originates from a woman over 75 with active or convalescent COVID-19. Material for sequencing was peripheral blood. This sequence joins TRBV19 and TRBJ1-4; 8 positions agree with TRBD1. The CDR3: CASRNNRGSGEKLFF. The CDR3 nucleotides read TGTGCCAGTAGAAATAACAGGGGGTCCGGTGAAAAACTGTTTTTT.